One and the same sample provided the 5 T cell receptor beta chains below, sequenced in a study of CD8+ T cells in alopecia areata. The sample's treatment: oral pan-JAK inhibitor, 5-10 mg twice daily. It was cDNA, reverse transcribed from extracted RNA, that served as the sequencing template. TCRdb's table, derived via immunoSEQ multiplex PCR, lists solely in-frame clones and lacks some. In the table there are some 150,000 clones, roughly 63% of which are singletons. The sample in question was CD4+ T cells sorted from blood, obtained at approximately week 55, from a patient treated with tofacitinib. These receptor sequences come from a human donor with alopecia areata.

V and J are TRBV30 and TRBJ2-3; D uncertain. Germline assignment: CDR1 GTSNPN and CDR2 SVGIG (reference sequence). The V gene lost 0 bases and the J gene lost 4 bases, with 17 bases spanning the gap. The CDR3 is made up of 16 amino acids. CDR3 bases: TGTGCCTGGAGTGTACGACTTGCGGTCGACGCAGATACGCAGTATTTT. Translating gives CAWSVRLAVDADTQYF.

This sequence joins TRBV4-1 and TRBJ2-1, with a possible D match to TRBD2 (5 bases). Germline CDR1 MGHRA, CDR2 YSYEKL. Trimming stripped 3 bases from V and 2 bases from J, with 20 bases between. This CDR3 is built from 18 residues. The CDR3 here is CASSHPQSGMTPYNEQFF. As DNA, the CDR3 is TGCGCCAGCAGCCACCCCCAGTCCGGGATGACGCCCTACAATGAGCAGTTCTTC.

This clone was seen a few times. This chain connects TRBV15 to TRBJ1-5, with a weak D call TRBD1 (5 bases). This CDR3 has 14 residues. The V end lost 5 bases, the J end lost 5 bases, and 13 bases lay between the germline ends. Germline V gives CDR1 LNHNV, CDR2 YYDKDF (reference sequence). The CDR3, as DNA: TGTGCCACCAGCGGGGCCATCCTGGATCAGCCCCAGCATTTT. Its translation: CATSGAILDQPQHF.

This rearrangement joins TRBV30 to TRBJ1-1; D ambiguous. The V gene lost 3 bases and the J gene lost 7 bases, with 9 bases spanning the gap. Germline-derived CDR1 and CDR2 are GTSNPN and SVGIG (reference sequence). The CDR3 spans 11 residues. CDR3 loop: CAWRGTVEAFF. CDR3 DNA: TGTGCCTGGAGAGGCACAGTTGAAGCTTTCTTT.

V usage is TRBV5-1 and J usage is TRBJ2-2; D not resolved. Germline values: CDR1 SGHRS, CDR2 YFSETQ. The V gene lost 2 bases and the J gene lost 9 bases, with 5 bases spanning the gap. The CDR3 length is 11 residues. CDR3 DNA sequence: TGCGCCAGCAGCTTTGACCGGGAGCTGTTTTTT. Amino acid sequence: CASSFDRELFF.